The 7 T cell receptor beta chains listed next were all sequenced from one sample in a study of monozygotic twins with inflammatory bowel disease. Following a re-call of the 5' RACE reads, TCRdb has one entry per CDR3 protein and lacks DNA. This sample's table reports 420,000 or so distinct CDR3 sequences. Sequences were obtained from blood. All receptors come from a human donor with ulcerative colitis or Crohn's disease, or a healthy co-twin of an affected twin (not recorded which).

The CDR3: CASSEGRLTTNEKLFF. The V gene is TRBV5-6, the J gene TRBJ1-4. The CDR3 is 16 amino acids. Germline lookup yields CDR1 SGHDT and CDR2 YYEEEE.

V gene TRBV18 combines with J gene TRBJ1-1; TCRdb selects TRBD1, and the lack of DNA leaves this call unchecked. The CDR3 runs 15 residues. Germline V gene data show CDR1 as KGHSH and CDR2 as LQKENI. The CDR3 region is CASSPPSGQGREAFF.

This chain links TRBV30 with TRBJ2-1. This CDR3 region has 12 residues. Germline assignment: CDR1 GTSNPN and CDR2 SVGIG (reference sequence). The CDR3: CAWSPSNNEQFF.

The V and J genes are TRBV20-1 and TRBJ2-7; TCRdb gives TRBD1 as the D gene, but with no DNA this cannot be confirmed. CDR1 and CDR2 (germline): DFQATT, SNEGSKA (reference sequence). The CDR3 contains 14 residues. CDR3 sequence: CSAHGGEFRYEQYF.

The rearrangement uses TRBV24-1 and TRBJ1-1. The germline V gene encodes CDR1 KGHDR and CDR2 SFDVKD. The CDR3 contains 13 residues. The CDR3 reads CATTSSPNTEAFF.

V and J are TRBV15 and TRBJ1-5; TCRdb indicates TRBD1, and absent DNA this call remains unverified. Germline-derived CDR1 and CDR2 are LNHNV and YYDKDF (reference sequence). There are 13 residues in the CDR3. CDR3 region: CATSRDQGRPQHF.

The V and J genes are TRBV7-2 and TRBJ1-1. Germline values: CDR1 SGHTA, CDR2 FQGNSA. This CDR3 region has 14 residues. CDR3 sequence: CASMPGRPNTEAFF.